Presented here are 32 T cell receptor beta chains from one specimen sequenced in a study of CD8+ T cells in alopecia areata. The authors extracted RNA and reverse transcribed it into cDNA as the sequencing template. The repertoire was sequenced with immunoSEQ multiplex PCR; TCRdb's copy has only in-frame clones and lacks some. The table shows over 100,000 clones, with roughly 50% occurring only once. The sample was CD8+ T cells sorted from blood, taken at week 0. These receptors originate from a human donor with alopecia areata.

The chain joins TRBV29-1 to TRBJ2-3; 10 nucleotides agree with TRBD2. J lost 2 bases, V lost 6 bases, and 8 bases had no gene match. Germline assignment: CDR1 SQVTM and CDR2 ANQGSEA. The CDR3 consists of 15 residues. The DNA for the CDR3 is TGCAGCGTCCGCGGAACTAGCGGGGCCACAGATACGCAGTATTTT. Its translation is CSVRGTSGATDTQYF.

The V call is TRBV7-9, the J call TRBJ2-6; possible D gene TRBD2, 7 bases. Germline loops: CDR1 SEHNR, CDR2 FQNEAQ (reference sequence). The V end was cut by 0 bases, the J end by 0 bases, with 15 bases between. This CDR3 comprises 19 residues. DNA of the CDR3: TGTGCCAGCAGCTTAGCGTGGGAGGGGGACCGCTCTGGGGCCAACGTCCTGACTTTC. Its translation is CASSLAWEGDRSGANVLTF.

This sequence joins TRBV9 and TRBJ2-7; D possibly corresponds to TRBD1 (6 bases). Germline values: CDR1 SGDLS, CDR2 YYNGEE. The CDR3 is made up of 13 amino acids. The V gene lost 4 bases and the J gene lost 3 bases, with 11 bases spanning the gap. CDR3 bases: TGTGCCAGCAGCCAGGACAGAGACTACGAGCAGTACTTC. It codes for CASSQDRDYEQYF.

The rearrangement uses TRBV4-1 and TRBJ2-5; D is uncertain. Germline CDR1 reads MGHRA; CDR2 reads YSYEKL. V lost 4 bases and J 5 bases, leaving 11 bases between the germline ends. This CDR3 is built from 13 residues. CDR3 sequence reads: CASSPSVMETQYF. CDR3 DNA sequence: TGCGCCAGCAGCCCGTCGGTGATGGAGACCCAGTACTTC.

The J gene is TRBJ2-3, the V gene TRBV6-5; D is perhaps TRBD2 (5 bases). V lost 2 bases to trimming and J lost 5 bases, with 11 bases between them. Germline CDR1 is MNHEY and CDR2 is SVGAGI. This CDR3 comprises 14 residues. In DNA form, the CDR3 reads TGTGCCAGCAGTTACGAACTAGTAGGAGATACGCAGTATTTT. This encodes CASSYELVGDTQYF.

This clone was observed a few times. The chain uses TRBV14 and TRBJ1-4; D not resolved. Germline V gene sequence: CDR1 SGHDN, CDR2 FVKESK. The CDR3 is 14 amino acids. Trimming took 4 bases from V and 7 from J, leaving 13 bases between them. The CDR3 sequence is CASSRAGGGEKLFF. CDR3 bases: TGTGCCAGCAGCCGGGCCGGAGGTGGTGAAAAACTGTTTTTT.

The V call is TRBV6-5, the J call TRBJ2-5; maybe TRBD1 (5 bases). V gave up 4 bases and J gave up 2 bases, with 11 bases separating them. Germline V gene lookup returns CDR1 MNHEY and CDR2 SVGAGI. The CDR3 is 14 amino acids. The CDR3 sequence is CASSWIGQQETQYF. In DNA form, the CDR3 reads TGTGCCAGCAGTTGGATCGGACAACAAGAGACCCAGTACTTC.

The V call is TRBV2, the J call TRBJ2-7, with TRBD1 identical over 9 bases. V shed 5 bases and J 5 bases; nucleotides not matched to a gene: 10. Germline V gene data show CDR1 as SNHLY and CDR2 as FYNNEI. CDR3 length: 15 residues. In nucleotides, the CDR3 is TGTGCCAGCAGTTACCCCGGGACAGGGAACGACGAGCAGTACTTC. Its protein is CASSYPGTGNDEQYF.

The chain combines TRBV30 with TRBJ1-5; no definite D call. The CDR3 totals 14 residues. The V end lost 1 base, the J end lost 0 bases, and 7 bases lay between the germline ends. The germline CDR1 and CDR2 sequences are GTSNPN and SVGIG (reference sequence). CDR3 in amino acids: CAWSGENSNQPQHF. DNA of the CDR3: TGTGCCTGGAGTGGAGAAAATAGCAATCAGCCCCAGCATTTT.

The CDR3 sequence is CAWGSGGGTEAFF. The CDR3 region has the DNA TGTGCCTGGGGTTCCGGGGGGGGCACTGAAGCTTTCTTT. The chain links TRBV30 to TRBJ1-1, with a possible D match to TRBD1 (5 bases). The CDR3 runs 13 residues. Germline V gene lookup returns CDR1 GTSNPN and CDR2 SVGIG (reference sequence). V was cut by 5 bases and J by 4 bases, with 14 bases left in between.

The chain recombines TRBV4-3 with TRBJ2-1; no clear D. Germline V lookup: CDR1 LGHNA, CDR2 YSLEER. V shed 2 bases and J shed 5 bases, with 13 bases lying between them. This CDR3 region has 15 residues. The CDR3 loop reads CASSQIFAQNNEQFF. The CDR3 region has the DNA TGCGCCAGCAGCCAAATATTTGCGCAAAACAATGAGCAGTTCTTC.

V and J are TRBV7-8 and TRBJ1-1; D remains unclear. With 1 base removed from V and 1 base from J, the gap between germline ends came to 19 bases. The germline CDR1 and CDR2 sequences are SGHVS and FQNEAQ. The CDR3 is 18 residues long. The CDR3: CASSLDFGSGESNTEAFF. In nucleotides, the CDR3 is TGTGCCAGCAGCTTAGATTTTGGGTCAGGTGAATCGAACACTGAAGCTTTCTTT.

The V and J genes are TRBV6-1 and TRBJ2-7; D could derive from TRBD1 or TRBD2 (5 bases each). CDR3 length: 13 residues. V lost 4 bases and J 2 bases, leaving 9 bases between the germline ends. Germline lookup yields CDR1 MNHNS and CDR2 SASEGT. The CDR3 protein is CASSGQRTYEQYF. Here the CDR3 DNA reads TGTGCCAGCAGTGGACAGCGGACCTACGAGCAGTACTTC.

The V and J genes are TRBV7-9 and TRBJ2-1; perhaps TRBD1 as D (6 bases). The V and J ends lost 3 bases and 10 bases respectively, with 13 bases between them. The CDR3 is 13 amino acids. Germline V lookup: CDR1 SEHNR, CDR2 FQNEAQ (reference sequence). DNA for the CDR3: TGTGCCAGCAGCTTCCCAGGGGCATGGGAGCAGTTCTTC. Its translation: CASSFPGAWEQFF.

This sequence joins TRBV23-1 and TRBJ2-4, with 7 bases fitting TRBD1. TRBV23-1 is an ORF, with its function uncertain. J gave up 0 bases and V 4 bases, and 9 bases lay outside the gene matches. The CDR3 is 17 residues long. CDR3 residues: CASSLVGQALAKNIQYF. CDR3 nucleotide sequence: TGCGCCAGCAGTCTTGTAGGACAGGCTTTAGCCAAAAACATTCAGTACTTC.

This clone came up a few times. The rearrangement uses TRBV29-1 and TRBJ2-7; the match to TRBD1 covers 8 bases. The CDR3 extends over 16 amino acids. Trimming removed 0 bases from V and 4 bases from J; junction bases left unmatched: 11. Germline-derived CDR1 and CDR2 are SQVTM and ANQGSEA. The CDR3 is CSVEDPEGQGTYEQYF. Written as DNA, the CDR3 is TGCAGCGTTGAAGATCCCGAAGGACAGGGTACTTACGAGCAGTACTTC.

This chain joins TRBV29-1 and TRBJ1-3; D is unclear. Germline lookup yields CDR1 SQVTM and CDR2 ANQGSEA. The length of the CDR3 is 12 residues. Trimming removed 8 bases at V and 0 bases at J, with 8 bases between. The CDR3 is CSPPGSGNTIYF. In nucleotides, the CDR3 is TGCAGCCCCCCGGGCTCTGGAAACACCATATATTTT.

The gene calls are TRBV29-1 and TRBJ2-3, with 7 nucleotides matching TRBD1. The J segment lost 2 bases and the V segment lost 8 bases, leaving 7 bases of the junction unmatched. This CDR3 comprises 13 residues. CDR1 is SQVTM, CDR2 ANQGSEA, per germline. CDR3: CSIRDRDTDTQYF. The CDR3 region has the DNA TGCAGCATCCGGGACAGAGACACAGATACGCAGTATTTT.

CDR3: CASPAGPNTEAFF. The CDR3 bases are TGTGCCAGTCCAGCGGGACCGAACACTGAAGCTTTCTTT. The genes are TRBV6-6 and TRBJ1-1; the D gene is possibly TRBD1 (5 bases). The CDR3 has 13 amino acids. Trimming pared 9 bases from V and 1 base from J, leaving 12 bases between. Germline-derived CDR1 and CDR2 are MNHNY and SVGAGI (reference sequence).

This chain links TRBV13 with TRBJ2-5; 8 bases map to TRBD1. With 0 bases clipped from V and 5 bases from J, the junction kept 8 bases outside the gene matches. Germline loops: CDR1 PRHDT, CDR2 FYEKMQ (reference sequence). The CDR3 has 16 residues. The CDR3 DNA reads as TGTGCCAGCAGCTTAGGATTGGCAGGGGGCAGGGAGACCCAGTACTTC. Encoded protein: CASSLGLAGGRETQYF.

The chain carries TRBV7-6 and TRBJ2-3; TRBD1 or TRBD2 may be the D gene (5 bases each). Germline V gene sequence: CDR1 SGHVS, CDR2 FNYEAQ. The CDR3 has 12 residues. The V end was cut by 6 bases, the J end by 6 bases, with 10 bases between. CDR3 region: CASSEGEDTQYF. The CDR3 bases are TGTGCCAGCAGTGAAGGGGAGGATACGCAGTATTTT.

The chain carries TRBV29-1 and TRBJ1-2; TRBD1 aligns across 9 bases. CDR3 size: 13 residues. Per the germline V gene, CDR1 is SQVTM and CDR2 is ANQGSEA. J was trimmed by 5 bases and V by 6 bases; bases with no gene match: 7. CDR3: CSVEQGARYGYTF. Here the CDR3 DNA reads TGCAGCGTAGAACAGGGGGCAAGATATGGCTACACCTTC.

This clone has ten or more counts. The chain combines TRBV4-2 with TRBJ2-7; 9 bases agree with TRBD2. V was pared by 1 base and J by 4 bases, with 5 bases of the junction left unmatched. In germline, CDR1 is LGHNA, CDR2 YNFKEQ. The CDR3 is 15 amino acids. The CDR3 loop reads CASSQGAGLAYEQYF. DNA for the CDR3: TGTGCCAGCAGCCAAGGCGCGGGACTAGCTTACGAGCAGTACTTC.

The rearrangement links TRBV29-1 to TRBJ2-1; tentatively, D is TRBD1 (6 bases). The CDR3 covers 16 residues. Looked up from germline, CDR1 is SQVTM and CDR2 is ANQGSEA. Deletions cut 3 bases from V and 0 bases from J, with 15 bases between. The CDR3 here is CSVEVAGVLSYNEQFF. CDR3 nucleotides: TGCAGCGTTGAGGTGGCAGGGGTCCTCTCCTACAATGAGCAGTTCTTC.

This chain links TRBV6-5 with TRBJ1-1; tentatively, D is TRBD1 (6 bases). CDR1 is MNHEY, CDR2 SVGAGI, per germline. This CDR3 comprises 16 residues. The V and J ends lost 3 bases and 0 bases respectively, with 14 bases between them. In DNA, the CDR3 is TGTGCCAGCAGTTATTCGGGGGCTTCCATGAACACTGAAGCTTTCTTT. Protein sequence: CASSYSGASMNTEAFF.

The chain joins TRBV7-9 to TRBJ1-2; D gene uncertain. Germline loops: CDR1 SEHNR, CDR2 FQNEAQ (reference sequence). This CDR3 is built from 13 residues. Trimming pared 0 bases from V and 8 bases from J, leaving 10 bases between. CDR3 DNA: TGTGCCAGCAGCTTAGCGTATAGGGAAGGCTACACCTTC. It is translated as CASSLAYREGYTF.

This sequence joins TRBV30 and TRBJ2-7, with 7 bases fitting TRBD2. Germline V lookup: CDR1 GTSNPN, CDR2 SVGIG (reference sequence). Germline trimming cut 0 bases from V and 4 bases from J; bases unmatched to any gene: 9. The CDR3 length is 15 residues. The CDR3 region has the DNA TGTGCCTGGAGTGTACAAGCGGGGAGGAATTACGAGCAGTACTTC. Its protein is CAWSVQAGRNYEQYF. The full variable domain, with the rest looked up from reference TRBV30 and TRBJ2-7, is SQTIHQWPATLVQPVGSPLSLECTVEGTSNPNLYWYRQAAGRGLQLLFYSVGIGQISSEVPQNLSASRPQDRQFILSSKKLLLSDSGFYLCAWSVQAGRNYEQYFGPGTRLTVT.

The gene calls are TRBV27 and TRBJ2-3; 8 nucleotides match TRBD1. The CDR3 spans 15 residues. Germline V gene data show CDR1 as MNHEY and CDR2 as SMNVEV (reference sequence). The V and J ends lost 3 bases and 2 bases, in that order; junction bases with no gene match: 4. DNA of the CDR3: TGTGCCAGCAGTTTTGGACAGGGAATCACAGATACGCAGTATTTT. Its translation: CASSFGQGITDTQYF.

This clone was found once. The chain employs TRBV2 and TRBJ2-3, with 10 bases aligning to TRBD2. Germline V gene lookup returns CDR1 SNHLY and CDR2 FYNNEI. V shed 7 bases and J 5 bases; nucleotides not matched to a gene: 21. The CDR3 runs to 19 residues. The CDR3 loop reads CASTQWVLAGVQPIDTQYF. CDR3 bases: TGTGCCAGCACCCAGTGGGTCCTAGCGGGGGTTCAACCCATAGATACGCAGTATTTT.

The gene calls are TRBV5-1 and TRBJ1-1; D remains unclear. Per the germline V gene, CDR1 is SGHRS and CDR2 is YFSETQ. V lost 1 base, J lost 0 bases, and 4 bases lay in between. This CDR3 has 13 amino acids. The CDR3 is CASSLMLNTEAFF. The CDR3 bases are TGCGCCAGCAGCTTGATGCTGAACACTGAAGCTTTCTTT.

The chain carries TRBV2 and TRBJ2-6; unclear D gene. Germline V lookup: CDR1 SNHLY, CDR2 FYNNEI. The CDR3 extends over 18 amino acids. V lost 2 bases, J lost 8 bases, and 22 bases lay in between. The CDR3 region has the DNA TGTGCCAGCAGTGAACCGCTCTGGAAGGAATTGGAAACCAACGTCCTGACTTTC. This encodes CASSEPLWKELETNVLTF.

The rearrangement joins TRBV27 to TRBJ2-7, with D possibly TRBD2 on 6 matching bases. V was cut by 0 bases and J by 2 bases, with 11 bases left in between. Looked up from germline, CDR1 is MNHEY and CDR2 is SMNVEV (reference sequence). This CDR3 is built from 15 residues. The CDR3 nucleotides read TGTGCCAGCAGTTTATCGTGGGGGACTGCCTACGAGCAGTACTTC. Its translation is CASSLSWGTAYEQYF.